The next 13 T cell receptor beta chains were all read from a single sample in a study of human T cells and chemical hapten exposure. Time point denoted: patch test 1, 2 weeks after DPC sensitization. Treatment reported: therapeutic diphenylcyclopropenone sensitization with weekly scalp DPC. TCRdb passed the RACE reads through MiXCR, listing each CDR3 protein once. The profile shows some 380,000 distinct CDR3 sequences, roughly 4.8% of them singletons. The sample in question was whole blood, obtained in connection with sensitization to the hapten diphenylcyclopropenone (DPC). These receptor sequences come from a woman in her 50s with alopecia areata. Some clones in this sample may be carry-over from other donors' samples.

This clonotype appeared many times. The V and J genes are TRBV12-3 or TRBV12-4 and TRBJ2-6; 7 bases match TRBD1. The V segment lost 5 bases and the J segment 2 bases; nucleotides outside the gene matches: 3. This CDR3 comprises 15 residues. In DNA form, the CDR3 reads TGTGCCAGCAGTACGACAGGGCCTGGGGCCAACGTCCTGACTTTC. Translation: CASSTTGPGANVLTF.

The table lists this clonotype with a few counts. This sequence joins TRBV20-1 and TRBJ1-4; D is ambiguous. CDR3 length: 14 amino acids. V was shortened by 1 base and J by 8 bases, with 14 bases between the two germline ends. The germline V gene encodes CDR1 DFQATT and CDR2 SNEGSKA (reference sequence). The chain's CDR3 is CSARAAVRDEKLFF. CDR3 DNA sequence: TGCAGTGCTAGAGCGGCGGTGAGAGACGAAAAACTGTTTTTT.

This clonotype was seen at least ten times. V and J are TRBV28 and TRBJ2-3, with TRBD2 identical over 9 bases. Germline V gene lookup returns CDR1 MDHEN and CDR2 SYDVKM. This CDR3 comprises 16 residues. Trimming at V came to 6 bases and at J to 0 bases, leaving 7 bases not matched to a gene. CDR3 amino acids: CASRLLAGTSTDTQYF. DNA for the CDR3: TGTGCCAGCAGACTTCTAGCGGGAACTAGCACAGATACGCAGTATTTT.

The rearrangement links TRBV12-3 or TRBV12-4 to TRBJ2-7; D is perhaps TRBD2 (7 bases). V lost 3 bases to trimming and J lost 4 bases, with 13 bases between them. CDR3 length equals 14 residues. The CDR3 here is CASSLAGALYEQYF. CDR3 sequence (DNA): TGTGCCAGCAGTTTGGCGGGGGCGCTTTACGAGCAGTACTTC.

Many counts were recorded for this clonotype. V usage is TRBV12-3 or TRBV12-4 and J usage is TRBJ2-1; no reliable D call. The V end lost 5 bases, the J end lost 4 bases, and 9 bases lay between the germline ends. The CDR3 has 13 amino acids. The CDR3 sequence is CASSPTRYNEQFF. For the CDR3, the DNA is TGTGCCAGCAGTCCAACAAGATACAATGAGCAGTTCTTC.

The CDR3 spells CASSFAGLYSYEQYF. The CDR3 DNA sequence: TGTGCCAGCAGTTTTGCGGGACTCTACTCCTACGAGCAGTACTTC. This chain connects TRBV12-3 or TRBV12-4 to TRBJ2-7, with D maybe TRBD2 (6 bases). The CDR3 loop spans 15 amino acids. With 3 bases removed from V and 0 bases from J, the gap between germline ends came to 12 bases.

This clonotype was observed a handful of times. The chain combines TRBV7-9 with TRBJ1-4; D uncertain. The germline V gene has CDR1 SEHNR and CDR2 FQNEAQ (reference sequence). Trimming stripped 5 bases from V and 8 bases from J, with 21 bases between. CDR3 length: 16 amino acids. The CDR3 region has the DNA TGTGCCAGCAGCCCCCGGGCCATCCCGGAGGAGGAAAAACTGTTTTTT. This sequence encodes CASSPRAIPEEEKLFF.

This clonotype was seen at least ten times. The V gene is TRBV10-3, the J gene TRBJ2-2; D is unresolved. CDR1 and CDR2 (germline): ENHRY, SYGVKD. Trimming left V 3 bases short and J 1 base short, with 9 bases between. There are 15 residues in the CDR3. The CDR3 DNA follows: TGTGCCATCAGTGACGTTGGGGTGAACACCGGGGAGCTGTTTTTT. Protein sequence: CAISDVGVNTGELFF.

This clonotype was picked up many times. The gene calls are TRBV18 and TRBJ2-3; 8 bases are a match to TRBD2. The J segment lost 4 bases and the V segment lost 3 bases, leaving 6 bases of the junction unmatched. This CDR3 has 15 residues. The V gene's germline CDR1 is KGHSH and CDR2 LQKENI. The DNA for the CDR3 is TGTGCCAGCTCACCCCCGGGACTAGTAGCAGATACGCAGTATTTT. This gives the protein CASSPPGLVADTQYF.

This chain joins TRBV5-5 and TRBJ1-6; D is possibly TRBD1 (5 bases). Germline loops: CDR1 SGHKS, CDR2 YYEKEE (reference sequence). CDR3 length: 14 amino acids. V gave up 6 bases and J gave up 5 bases, with 12 bases separating them. This chain's CDR3 is CASNSGADNSPLHF. The CDR3 coding sequence is TGTGCCAGCAACTCCGGGGCCGATAATTCACCCCTCCACTTT.

The J gene is TRBJ2-3, the V gene TRBV5-8; 8 bases fit TRBD1. Germline loops: CDR1 SGHTS, CDR2 YDEGEE. CDR3 size: 15 residues. The V gene end was trimmed by 5 bases and the J gene end by 1 base; junction bases not matched to a gene: 6. The DNA of the CDR3 is TGTGCCAGCAGTTCAGGGGGCTCGGGCACAGATACGCAGTATTTT. Amino acid sequence: CASSSGGSGTDTQYF.

The table lists this clonotype with many counts. The J gene is TRBJ1-5, the V gene TRBV7-2; no clear D gene. The germline V gene encodes CDR1 SGHTA and CDR2 FQGNSA. The ends were cut back, 5 bases at V and 6 bases at J, with 11 bases in the middle. This CDR3 contains 13 residues. CDR3 protein: CASSEGRGQPQHF. The DNA for the CDR3 is TGTGCCAGCAGCGAGGGTCGGGGTCAGCCCCAGCATTTT.

This clonotype was detected many times. The rearrangement links TRBV3-1 to TRBJ1-1; maybe TRBD1 (5 bases). This CDR3 contains 15 residues. Germline values: CDR1 LGHDT, CDR2 YNNKEL (reference sequence). With 2 bases removed from V and 1 base from J, the gap between germline ends came to 11 bases. The CDR3 spells CASSQLGTGNTEAFF. Written as DNA, the CDR3 is TGTGCCAGCAGCCAACTGGGAACAGGGAACACTGAAGCTTTCTTT.